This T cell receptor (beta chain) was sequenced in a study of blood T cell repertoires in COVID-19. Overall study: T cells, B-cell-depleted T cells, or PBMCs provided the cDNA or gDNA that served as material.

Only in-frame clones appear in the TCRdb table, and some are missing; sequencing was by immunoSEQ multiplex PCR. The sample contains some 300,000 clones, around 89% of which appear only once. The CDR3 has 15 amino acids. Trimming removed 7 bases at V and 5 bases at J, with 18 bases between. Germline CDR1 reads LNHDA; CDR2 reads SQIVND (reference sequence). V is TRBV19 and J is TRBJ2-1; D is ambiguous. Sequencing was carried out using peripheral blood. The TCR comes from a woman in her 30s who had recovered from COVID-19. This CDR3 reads CASTRRTPADNEQFF. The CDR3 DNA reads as TGTGCCAGTACTCGGAGAACCCCGGCGGACAATGAGCAGTTCTTC.